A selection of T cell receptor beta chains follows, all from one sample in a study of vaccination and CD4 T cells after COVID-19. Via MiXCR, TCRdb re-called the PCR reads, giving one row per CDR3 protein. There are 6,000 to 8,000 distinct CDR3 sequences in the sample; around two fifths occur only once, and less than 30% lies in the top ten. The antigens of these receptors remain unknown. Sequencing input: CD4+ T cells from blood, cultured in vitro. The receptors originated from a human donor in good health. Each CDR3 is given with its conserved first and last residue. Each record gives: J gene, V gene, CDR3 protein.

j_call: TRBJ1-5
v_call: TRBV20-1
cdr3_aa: CSARESKGLRQPQHF

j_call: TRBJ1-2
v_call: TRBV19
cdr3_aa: CASSISPGRGDYGYTF

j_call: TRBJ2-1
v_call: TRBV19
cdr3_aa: CALRSYNEQFF

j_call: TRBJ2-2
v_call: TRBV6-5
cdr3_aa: CASSYGLPWGREYTGELFF

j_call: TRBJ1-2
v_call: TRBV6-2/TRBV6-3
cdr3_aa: CASIPAGSGNYGYTF

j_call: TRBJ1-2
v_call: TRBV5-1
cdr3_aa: CASGSPTGTGYTF

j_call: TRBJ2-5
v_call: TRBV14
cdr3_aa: CASSHIARTGHRETQYF

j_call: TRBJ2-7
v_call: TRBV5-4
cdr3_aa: CASSLAGLAGITYEQYF

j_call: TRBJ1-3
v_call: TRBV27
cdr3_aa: CASSFRGGSGNTIYF

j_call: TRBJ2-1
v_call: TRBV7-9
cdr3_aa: CASSLVLGGSLGTTNEQFF

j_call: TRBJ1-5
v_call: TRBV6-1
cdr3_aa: CASRKTGSPSGPQHF

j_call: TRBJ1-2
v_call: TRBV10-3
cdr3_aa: CAITNGTANYGYTF

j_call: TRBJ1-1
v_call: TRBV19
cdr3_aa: CASTKGGGVGTEAFF

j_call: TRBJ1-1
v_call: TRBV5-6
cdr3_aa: CASSLRQGSAFF

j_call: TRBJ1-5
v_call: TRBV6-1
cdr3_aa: CASSVDSRTSNQPQHF

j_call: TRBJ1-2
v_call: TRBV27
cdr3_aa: CASSGTGRSWGYTF

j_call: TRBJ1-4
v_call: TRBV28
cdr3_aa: CASSFGGRNEKLFF

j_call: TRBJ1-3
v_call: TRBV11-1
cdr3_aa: CASSGDGRGNSGNTIYF

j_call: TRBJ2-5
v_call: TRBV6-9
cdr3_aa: CASRTYRVQETQYF

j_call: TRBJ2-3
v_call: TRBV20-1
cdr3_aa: CSARDLAVRASTDTQYF

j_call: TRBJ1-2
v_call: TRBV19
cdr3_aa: CASSIPGRGYTF

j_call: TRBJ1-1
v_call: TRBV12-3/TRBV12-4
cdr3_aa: CASSSVAEAFF

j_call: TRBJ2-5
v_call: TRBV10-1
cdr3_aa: CASSESDRVAETQYF

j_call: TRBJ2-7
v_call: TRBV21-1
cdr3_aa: CASRLGKTYEQYF